This T cell receptor beta chain stems from a study of shared clonotypes between healthy human individuals. Whole-study context: Each donor's CD4 naive and CD4 memory cells filled three plates apiece, CD8 naive two, and CD8 memory one.

CD45RO+ cells were combined with CCR7-negative CD45RA+ TemRA cells to form CD8 memory. Clones were sequenced by immunoSEQ multiplex PCR, and TCRdb holds only the in-frame ones, with some missing. This table holds roughly 720,000 clones, 90% found once. This CDR3 comprises 13 residues. Germline V gene data show CDR1 as MNHNS and CDR2 as SASEGT. The V and J ends lost 8 bases and 0 bases respectively, with 11 bases between them. Concerning this clone: The antigen is not known.

General observations from the study: Richness estimates generally favored naive over memory subsets. It was the few donors that limited the genetic and exposure-history diversity represented.

The sequenced sample consisted of memory CD8+ T cells from PBMCs. The subset denotes: CD45RO+ cells pooled with CCR7-negative TemRA cells. The rearrangement uses TRBV6-1 and TRBJ2-7, with D possibly being TRBD1 (6 bases). The source of this sequence is a young man in good health. Some clones in this sample may be carry-over from other donors' samples. The CDR3 here is CASAPGVSYEQYF. DNA of the CDR3: TGTGCCAGCGCCCCAGGGGTCTCCTACGAGCAGTACTTC.